These 23 T cell receptor beta chains originate from one sample sequenced in a study of shared clonotypes between healthy human individuals. Method: immunoSEQ multiplex PCR; TCRdb's copy keeps in-frame clones and lacks some. The sample contains millions of clones, approximately 95% of which appear only once. Terminally differentiated effector memory CD45RA+ cells were left out of the naive CD8 fraction, which was CD45RO-negative and positively selected for CCR7. The sample taken for sequencing was naive CD8+ T cells sorted from blood. These receptors were taken from a man between 18 and 29 years old in good health.

The CDR3 region has the DNA TGTGCCAGCAGCTTAGCCAAGGACAGTATGACTTTCTATGGCTACACCTTC. Its translation is CASSLAKDSMTFYGYTF. V usage is TRBV7-2 and J usage is TRBJ1-2; weak D call: TRBD1 (6 bases). V lost 0 bases to trimming and J lost 4 bases, with 18 bases between them. CDR3 size: 17 residues. The germline CDR1 and CDR2 sequences are SGHTA and FQGNSA.

This chain links TRBV9 with TRBJ2-2; 11 nucleotides agree with TRBD2. Germline CDR1 and CDR2: SGDLS and YYNGEE. J lost 6 bases, V lost 3 bases, and 16 bases had no gene match. This CDR3 region has 19 residues. The CDR3 DNA follows: TGTGCCAGCAGCGCCCCAACTAGCGGGGGAAGTGAGGTCGCCGGGGAGCTGTTTTTT. Its translation is CASSAPTSGGSEVAGELFF.

This sequence joins TRBV6-6 and TRBJ1-5; 10 positions match TRBD1. The V and J ends lost 2 bases and 5 bases, in that order; junction bases with no gene match: 6. Germline V gives CDR1 MNHNY, CDR2 SVGAGI (reference sequence). The CDR3 is 16 residues long. CDR3 amino acids: CASSYLGTGAYQPQHF. CDR3 coding DNA: TGTGCCAGCAGTTACCTCGGGACAGGGGCGTATCAGCCCCAGCATTTT.

This clone was seen once. The chain employs TRBV5-1 and TRBJ2-6, with 7 bases matching TRBD1. Germline lookup yields CDR1 SGHRS and CDR2 YFSETQ. The CDR3 spans 16 residues. With 1 base clipped from V and 2 bases from J, the junction kept 3 bases outside the gene matches. The CDR3 is CASSLLTGTGANVLTF. The CDR3 nucleotides are TGCGCCAGCAGCTTGCTGACAGGGACTGGGGCCAACGTCCTGACTTTC.

About this clone: The sample holds other DNA sequences that translate to the same CDR3. The chain links TRBV28 to TRBJ1-1; D possibly corresponds to TRBD1 (5 bases). This CDR3 spans 14 amino acids. With 2 bases removed from V and 4 bases from J, the gap between germline ends came to 11 bases. Germline V CDR1 and CDR2: MDHEN, SYDVKM. The CDR3 sequence is CASSLGGEGTEAFF. CDR3 DNA sequence: TGTGCCAGCAGTTTAGGAGGGGAAGGCACTGAAGCTTTCTTT.

V and J are TRBV6-5 and TRBJ1-1; TRBD1 is a possible D gene (5 bases). Looked up from germline, CDR1 is MNHEY and CDR2 is SVGAGI. The CDR3 is made up of 15 amino acids. The V gene lost 2 bases and the J gene lost 4 bases, with 14 bases spanning the gap. The CDR3 loop reads CASSYTLGGATEAFF. CDR3 in DNA: TGTGCCAGCAGTTACACCCTGGGAGGGGCCACTGAAGCTTTCTTT.

The chain recombines TRBV7-9 with TRBJ1-2; no clear D. V was pared by 2 bases and J by 2 bases, with 6 bases between. The CDR3 is made up of 13 amino acids. Germline values: CDR1 SEHNR, CDR2 FQNEAQ (reference sequence). The chain's CDR3 is CASSLSQNYGYTF. Written as DNA, the CDR3 is TGTGCCAGCAGCTTATCACAGAACTATGGCTACACCTTC.

Concerning this clone itself: Sequence at one end of the junction differs from germline and may be a read error. CDR3 sequence (DNA): TGTGCCTGGAGTGTACGGGGTGGGTTC. Its protein product is CAWSVRGGF. V usage is TRBV30 and J usage is TRBJ2-7, with D possibly matching TRBD2 (5 bases). The CDR3 sequence is 9 residues long. The germline V gene encodes CDR1 GTSNPN and CDR2 SVGIG (reference sequence).

CDR3: CASSEVWEWVYF. DNA of the CDR3: TGTGCCAGCAGTGAAGTCTGGGAGTGGGTGTACTTC. V usage is TRBV2 and J usage is TRBJ2-7, with a weak D call TRBD2 (5 bases). The length of the CDR3 is 12 residues. Germline CDR1 and CDR2: SNHLY and FYNNEI. The V end was cut by 1 base, the J end by 12 bases, with 13 bases between.

This chain uses TRBV5-3 with TRBJ1-1; D unresolved. TRBV5-3 is flagged as an ORF with uncertain function. The CDR3 has 13 amino acids. Deletions cut 9 bases from V and 2 bases from J, with 14 bases between. This CDR3 reads CAIPGRLNTEAFF. The CDR3 DNA is TGTGCCATACCCGGTCGGCTTAACACTGAAGCTTTCTTT.

The chain has TRBV11-2 and TRBJ2-1; 9 nucleotides match TRBD2. The CDR3 runs 15 residues. The germline gives CDR1 SGHAT, CDR2 FQNNGV. V was pared by 5 bases and J by 8 bases, with 10 bases of the junction left unmatched. The DNA for the CDR3 is TGTGCCAGCAGCCTTAGCGGGAGTGATGGGGATGAGCAGTTCTTC. It translates to CASSLSGSDGDEQFF. The variable domain in full, completed from reference TRBV11-2 and TRBJ2-1, reads EAGVAQSPRYKIIEKRQSVAFWCNPISGHATLYWYQQILGQGPKLLIQFQNNGVVDDSQLPKDRFSAERLKGVDSTLKIQPAKLEDSAVYLCASSLSGSDGDEQFFGPGTRLTVL.

The rearrangement uses TRBV7-9 and TRBJ1-1; 7 positions agree with TRBD1. Germline V lookup: CDR1 SEHNR, CDR2 FQNEAQ (reference sequence). V shed 0 bases, J shed 2 bases, and the junction held 3 bases outside the gene matches. The CDR3 runs to 15 residues. The CDR3, as DNA: TGTGCCAGCAGCTTAGCGACAGGGCAAAACACTGAAGCTTTCTTT. Its protein product is CASSLATGQNTEAFF.

The chain uses TRBV10-1 and TRBJ2-5; a possible D gene is TRBD2 (6 bases). This CDR3 spans 16 amino acids. Germline V gives CDR1 WNHNN, CDR2 SYGVQD (reference sequence). V shed 2 bases and J shed 1 base, with 14 bases lying between them. This CDR3 reads CASSEGSGVVQETQYF. The CDR3 DNA reads TGCGCCAGCAGTGAGGGGTCGGGGGTGGTCCAAGAGACCCAGTACTTC.

This chain connects TRBV19 to TRBJ1-5; D gene uncertain. The germline V gene has CDR1 LNHDA and CDR2 SQIVND (reference sequence). Trimming pared 3 bases from V and 3 bases from J, leaving 15 bases between. The CDR3 is made up of 16 amino acids. The CDR3 bases are TGTGCCAGTAGTATTTGGGGAGAGCAGCACAATCAGCCCCAGCATTTT. It is translated as CASSIWGEQHNQPQHF.

The chain recombines TRBV5-1 with TRBJ2-5; D is perhaps TRBD1 (6 bases). This CDR3 comprises 15 residues. CDR1 is SGHRS and CDR2 is YFSETQ in the germline V gene. The ends were cut back, 6 bases at V and 1 base at J, with 16 bases in the middle. The CDR3, as DNA: TGCGCCAGCACCTCCTGGGGACACCCCCAAGAGACCCAGTACTTC. Translated: CASTSWGHPQETQYF.

CDR3 sequence reads: CAWSLTGGDIQYF. The CDR3 DNA reads as TGTGCCTGGAGTCTTACAGGGGGGGACATTCAGTACTTC. This chain connects TRBV30 to TRBJ2-4, with D perhaps TRBD1 (8 bases). This CDR3 is 13 amino acids long. Germline V lookup: CDR1 GTSNPN, CDR2 SVGIG (reference sequence). The V gene lost 2 bases and the J gene lost 8 bases, with 13 bases spanning the gap.

V usage is TRBV5-5 and J usage is TRBJ1-1; D is perhaps TRBD1 (6 bases). V gave up 4 bases and J gave up 6 bases, with 13 bases separating them. The length of the CDR3 is 13 residues. CDR1 and CDR2 (germline): SGHKS, YYEKEE (reference sequence). As DNA, the CDR3 is TGTGCCAGCAGCCAGACACAGGGCCCTGAAGCTTTCTTT. Translating it yields CASSQTQGPEAFF.

This clone came up once. V gene TRBV6-6 combines with J gene TRBJ2-7; 9 positions match TRBD2. In germline, CDR1 is MNHNY, CDR2 SVGAGI (reference sequence). V trimming: 6 bases; J trimming: 3 bases; junction bases outside the gene matches: 9. CDR3 length: 15 residues. The DNA of the CDR3 is TGTGCCAGCAGCTACCCGGGACTAGCAGGCTACGAGCAGTACTTC. This translates into CASSYPGLAGYEQYF.

This clone has just a few counts. This sample includes further DNA sequences coding for the same CDR3. The V and J genes are TRBV5-6 and TRBJ2-7; D tentatively reads TRBD1 or TRBD2 (5 bases each). V gave up 1 base and J gave up 2 bases, with 10 bases separating them. The CDR3 is 14 amino acids. CDR1 and CDR2 from the germline V gene are SGHDT and YYEEEE. The CDR3 DNA is TGTGCCAGCAGCTTGTCGGGGCCCACCTACGAGCAGTACTTC. Protein product: CASSLSGPTYEQYF.

A remark on this clone: Additional DNA sequences in this sample encode the identical CDR3. This chain links TRBV7-9 with TRBJ2-7; a possible D gene is TRBD1 (6 bases). Trimming took 5 bases from V and 4 from J, leaving 9 bases between them. CDR1 is SEHNR and CDR2 is FQNEAQ in the germline V gene (reference sequence). The CDR3 has 12 residues. The CDR3 region has the DNA TGTGCCAGCAGCGAGGGGGTATACGAGCAGTACTTC. It specifies CASSEGVYEQYF.

In the case of this clone: The same CDR3 is also encoded by other DNA sequences in this sample. The V call is TRBV5-1, the J call TRBJ2-7; D gene unclear. V lost 0 bases and J 1 base, leaving 5 bases between the germline ends. The germline V gene has CDR1 SGHRS and CDR2 YFSETQ. CDR3 length: 13 amino acids. CDR3 sequence: CASSLESSYEQYF. The CDR3 coding sequence is TGCGCCAGCAGCTTGGAGTCTTCCTACGAGCAGTACTTC.

This clone has only a few counts. Different DNA sequences within this sample yield the same CDR3. The V and J genes are TRBV19 and TRBJ1-5, with D possibly matching TRBD1 (5 bases). The CDR3 has 14 residues. Trimming cost V 3 bases and J 2 bases, with 8 bases left between them. CDR1 and CDR2 (germline): LNHDA, SQIVND (reference sequence). The CDR3 DNA sequence: TGTGCCAGTAGTATCCGGGACGGCAATCAGCCCCAGCATTTT. This translates into CASSIRDGNQPQHF.

This sequence joins TRBV27 and TRBJ1-4; unclear D gene. The CDR3 consists of 14 residues. Germline V lookup: CDR1 MNHEY, CDR2 SMNVEV (reference sequence). The V end lost 5 bases, the J end lost 4 bases, and 11 bases lay between the germline ends. In DNA, the CDR3 is TGTGCCAGCAGTGTATTGGCGGGTAATGAAAAACTGTTTTTT. Encoded protein: CASSVLAGNEKLFF.